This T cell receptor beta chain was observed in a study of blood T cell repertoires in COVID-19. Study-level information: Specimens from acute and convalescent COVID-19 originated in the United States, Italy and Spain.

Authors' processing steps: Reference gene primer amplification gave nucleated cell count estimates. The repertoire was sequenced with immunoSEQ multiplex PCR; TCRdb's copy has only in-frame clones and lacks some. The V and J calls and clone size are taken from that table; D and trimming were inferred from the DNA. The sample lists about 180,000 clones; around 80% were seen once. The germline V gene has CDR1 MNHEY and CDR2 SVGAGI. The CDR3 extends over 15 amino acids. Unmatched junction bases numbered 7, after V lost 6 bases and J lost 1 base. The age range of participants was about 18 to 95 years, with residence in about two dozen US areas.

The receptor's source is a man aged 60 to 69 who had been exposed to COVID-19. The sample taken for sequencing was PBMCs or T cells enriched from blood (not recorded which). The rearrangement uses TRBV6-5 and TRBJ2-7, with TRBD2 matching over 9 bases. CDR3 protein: CASRQTSGSSYEQYF. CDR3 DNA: TGTGCCAGCAGACAGACTAGCGGATCGTCCTACGAGCAGTACTTC.